This TCR beta chain emerged from a study of blood T cell repertoires in COVID-19. Across the study: COVID-19 samples from acute and convalescent phases originated in the United States, Italy and Spain. PBMCs, B-cell-depleted T cells, or T cells were the source of the cDNA or gDNA that made up the material.

In regard to this clone: The junction departs from the called germline gene at one end, perhaps through a read error.

Authors' data handling: Reference gene primer amplification gave estimated nucleated cell counts. The table came from immunoSEQ multiplex PCR; TCRdb's copy has only in-frame clones and leaves some out. V, J and clone size were drawn from that table, and D and trimming were deduced from the DNA. The data show approximately 90,000 clones, 85% seen once. CDR3 length: 13 residues. Germline V gene sequence: CDR1 SEHNR, CDR2 FQNEAQ (reference sequence). This clonotype was sampled from an elderly man with acute or convalescent COVID-19. The rearrangement links TRBV7-9 to TRBJ1-2, with 8 bases identical to TRBD1. Sequencing input: peripheral blood. Here the CDR3 reads CASSLSAGGISAF. The CDR3 nucleotides are TGTGCCAGCAGCTTATCGGCAGGGGGCATCAGCGCCTTC.